This passage covers 27 T cell receptor beta chains from one sample sequenced in a study of OX40 agonist ivuxolimab in advanced cancers. Produced via immunoSEQ multiplex PCR; TCRdb's table is partial and in-frame only. This sample has around 67,000 clones, with roughly 85% found just once. Sequenced material: CD4+ or CD8+ T cells sorted from blood, taken in a trial of the OX40 agonist ivuxolimab. These receptors all stem from an adult with an advanced solid tumor such as melanoma, head and neck, liver or kidney cancer.

In this sample, this clone turned up once. The chain employs TRBV4-3 and TRBJ2-6, with D uncertain. Germline lookup yields CDR1 LGHNA and CDR2 YSLEER. The V and J ends lost 1 base and 0 bases respectively, with 4 bases between them. This CDR3 has 15 residues. For the CDR3, the DNA is TGCGCCAGCAGCCAAGGAGTCTCTGGGGCCAACGTCCTGACTTTC. Translating it yields CASSQGVSGANVLTF.

This clone was seen only a few times. In the same sample, other DNA sequences code for this CDR3. The chain carries TRBV19 and TRBJ1-5; D is unresolved. The CDR3 totals 14 residues. Germline values: CDR1 LNHDA, CDR2 SQIVND (reference sequence). Trimming cost V 3 bases and J 0 bases, with 6 bases left between them. CDR3 in DNA: TGTGCCAGTAGTATCGGTTCTAGCAATCAGCCCCAGCATTTT. Its protein is CASSIGSSNQPQHF.

This sequence joins TRBV14 and TRBJ2-6, with TRBD1 matching over 7 bases. This CDR3 region has 15 residues. After removal of 6 bases from V and 3 bases from J, the junction contained 5 bases not matched to a gene. Germline V gene sequence: CDR1 SGHDN, CDR2 FVKESK. The CDR3 DNA follows: TGTGCCAGCAGGAGACAGGGTGGTGGGGCCAACGTCCTGACTTTC. Protein: CASRRQGGGANVLTF. The variable domain in full, completed from reference TRBV14 and TRBJ2-6, reads EAGVTQFPSHSVIEKGQTVTLRCDPISGHDNLYWYRRVMGKEIKFLLHFVKESKQDESGMPNNRFLAERTGGTYSTLKVQPAELEDSGVYFCASRRQGGGANVLTFGAGSRLTVL.

The chain recombines TRBV5-1 with TRBJ1-5, with TRBD1 as a possible D gene (6 bases). Trimming removed 4 bases at V and 6 bases at J, with 17 bases between. This CDR3 is 15 amino acids long. Germline loops: CDR1 SGHRS, CDR2 YFSETQ. CDR3 DNA: TGCGCCAGCAGCCCACTCGGACAGTCCGGTCAGCCCCAGCATTTT. Amino acid sequence: CASSPLGQSGQPQHF. Variable domain in full (rest from reference TRBV5-1 and TRBJ1-5): KAGVTQTPRYLIKTRGQQVTLSCSPISGHRSVSWYQQTPGQGLQFLFEYFSETQRNKGNFPGRFSGRQFSNSRSEMNVSTLELGDSALYLCASSPLGQSGQPQHFGDGTRLSIL.

This chain joins TRBV10-1 and TRBJ2-7; a possible D gene is TRBD1 (6 bases). Trimming took off 4 bases at V and 4 bases at J, with 14 bases between the two ends. The CDR3 is made up of 14 amino acids. Germline V gives CDR1 WNHNN, CDR2 SYGVQD (reference sequence). The CDR3 loop reads CASSAGQSRYEQYF. The CDR3 bases are TGCGCCAGCAGTGCGGGACAAAGTCGGTACGAGCAGTACTTC.

The chain uses TRBV11-2 and TRBJ2-1; 9 bases match TRBD2. V lost 5 bases, J lost 7 bases, and 12 bases stayed unmatched. From germline, CDR1 is SGHAT and CDR2 FQNNGV. There are 16 residues in the CDR3. This CDR3 is CASSQEFAGGRNEQFF. The CDR3 DNA reads as TGTGCCAGCAGCCAAGAGTTTGCGGGGGGGCGGAATGAGCAGTTCTTC. The complete variable domain, with remaining parts taken from reference TRBV11-2 and TRBJ2-1, reads EAGVAQSPRYKIIEKRQSVAFWCNPISGHATLYWYQQILGQGPKLLIQFQNNGVVDDSQLPKDRFSAERLKGVDSTLKIQPAKLEDSAVYLCASSQEFAGGRNEQFFGPGTRLTVL.

The chain recombines TRBV6-5 with TRBJ2-3; no reliable D call. The CDR3 extends over 11 amino acids. CDR1 and CDR2 (germline): MNHEY, SVGAGI. V lost 5 bases, J lost 3 bases, and 3 bases lay in between. The CDR3 region has the DNA TGTGCCAGCAGTCAAACAGATACGCAGTATTTT. Translating it yields CASSQTDTQYF.

The chain combines TRBV6-5 with TRBJ1-2; no clear D gene. This CDR3 is built from 16 residues. Between the trimmed V and J ends, which lost 4 bases and 4 bases, there was a span of 19 bases. Germline V gene data show CDR1 as MNHEY and CDR2 as SVGAGI. DNA for the CDR3: TGTGCCAGCAGTTCCCGCGGGCCAGGCCGAGGCTATGGCTACACCTTC. Translation gives CASSSRGPGRGYGYTF.

The chain has TRBV9 and TRBJ2-1, with 14 positions matching TRBD2. CDR3 size: 18 residues. Trimming cost V 5 bases and J 1 base; bases outside gene matches: 8. CDR1 is SGDLS, CDR2 YYNGEE, per germline. Here the CDR3 DNA reads TGTGCCAGCAGGGAGACTAGCGGGGGGGCGAAGTCCTACAATGAGCAGTTCTTC. As protein: CASRETSGGAKSYNEQFF.

The chain uses TRBV30 and TRBJ1-2; D is ambiguous. From germline, CDR1 is GTSNPN and CDR2 SVGIG (reference sequence). CDR3 length: 15 residues. V was cut by 2 bases and J by 3 bases, with 16 bases left in between. The CDR3 DNA reads as TGTGCCTGGAGTAACACCCCCTCCGATTACTATGGCTACACCTTC. This codes for CAWSNTPSDYYGYTF.

With respect to this clone: This sample includes further DNA sequences coding for the same CDR3. This rearrangement joins TRBV27 to TRBJ2-2; D is uncertain. V lost 2 bases and J 1 base, leaving 5 bases between the germline ends. The CDR3 spans 14 residues. Germline-derived CDR1 and CDR2 are MNHEY and SMNVEV (reference sequence). CDR3: CASSLLWNTGELFF. In DNA, the CDR3 is TGTGCCAGCAGTTTACTCTGGAACACCGGGGAGCTGTTTTTT.

V is TRBV28 and J is TRBJ1-4; D not certain. The CDR3 is 15 residues long. V was clipped by 5 bases and J by 5 bases, with 15 bases between them. Germline assignment: CDR1 MDHEN and CDR2 SYDVKM. The CDR3 loop reads CASSRLWVSNEKLFF. The CDR3 DNA follows: TGTGCCAGCAGTCGCCTGTGGGTCTCAAATGAAAAACTGTTTTTT.

CDR3 in DNA: TGCGCCAGCAGCTTAAGCTCGACAGCGAACACCGGGGAGCTGTTTTTT. Amino acids: CASSLSSTANTGELFF. The gene calls are TRBV5-1 and TRBJ2-2, with a tentative D call TRBD1 (5 bases). Trimming left V 2 bases short and J 0 bases short, with 11 bases between. The CDR3 has 16 amino acids. Germline V CDR1 and CDR2: SGHRS, YFSETQ.

The chain links TRBV7-9 to TRBJ2-5; 8 nucleotides agree with TRBD1. Trimming at V came to 4 bases and at J to 14 bases, leaving 6 bases not matched to a gene. The CDR3 has 11 amino acids. CDR1 and CDR2 from the germline V gene are SEHNR and FQNEAQ (reference sequence). CDR3 DNA: TGTGCCAGCAGCTCGTCCGGGACAGGCTACTTC. As protein: CASSSSGTGYF.

J is TRBJ1-4 and V is TRBV5-8, with TRBD1 matching 9 bases. CDR3 size: 15 residues. Trimming at V came to 5 bases and at J to 8 bases, leaving 10 bases not matched to a gene. The germline gives CDR1 SGHTS, CDR2 YDEGEE. The CDR3 protein is CASRAPGTGIEKLFF. Written as DNA, the CDR3 is TGTGCCAGCAGGGCACCCGGGACAGGGATCGAAAAACTGTTTTTT.

This clone has ten or more counts. V and J are TRBV18 and TRBJ2-7; no reliable D call. The germline CDR1 and CDR2 sequences are KGHSH and LQKENI. Trimming pared 6 bases from V and 1 base from J, leaving 10 bases between. The CDR3 is 13 residues long. CDR3 sequence (DNA): TGTGCCAGCTCCAATCAGGTTTCCTACGAGCAGTACTTC. This encodes CASSNQVSYEQYF.

The chain has TRBV30 and TRBJ2-3, with D uncertain. Germline loops: CDR1 GTSNPN, CDR2 SVGIG (reference sequence). The CDR3 consists of 12 residues. V shed 0 bases and J shed 2 bases, with 3 bases lying between them. CDR3: CAWSVVTDTQYF. The CDR3 coding sequence is TGTGCCTGGAGTGTGGTCACAGATACGCAGTATTTT.

This clone was seen only once. The J gene is TRBJ1-5, the V gene TRBV19; a weak D match, TRBD1 (6 bases). The CDR3 runs to 14 residues. The V gene lost 7 bases and the J gene lost 3 bases, with 13 bases spanning the gap. Germline V CDR1 and CDR2: LNHDA, SQIVND (reference sequence). CDR3 nucleotide sequence: TGTGCCAGTAAGGGGGTCCAAGACAATCAGCCCCAGCATTTT. It encodes CASKGVQDNQPQHF.

This sequence joins TRBV19 and TRBJ2-2; D is perhaps TRBD1 (7 bases). The CDR3 loop spans 16 amino acids. Trimming took off 3 bases at V and 6 bases at J, with 17 bases between the two ends. Germline V gene sequence: CDR1 LNHDA, CDR2 SQIVND (reference sequence). Here the CDR3 reads CASSIGGTEWSGELFF. As DNA, the CDR3 is TGTGCCAGTAGTATCGGCGGGACAGAGTGGTCCGGGGAGCTGTTTTTT. The whole variable domain, filled in from reference TRBV19 and TRBJ2-2, reads DGGITQSPKYLFRKEGQNVTLSCEQNLNHDAMYWYRQDPGQGLRLIYYSQIVNDFQKGDIAEGYSVSREKKESFPLTVTSAQKNPTAFYLCASSIGGTEWSGELFFGEGSRLTVL.

The chain recombines TRBV18 with TRBJ2-3; possible D gene TRBD1, 6 bases. Trimming cost V 4 bases and J 4 bases, with 15 bases left between them. Germline V gene sequence: CDR1 KGHSH, CDR2 LQKENI. The CDR3 has 15 residues. The CDR3 region has the DNA TGTGCCAGCTCACGAGAACTACAGGGCGCAGATACGCAGTATTTT. This codes for CASSRELQGADTQYF.

The chain carries TRBV30 and TRBJ1-1, with no clear D. Germline CDR1 reads GTSNPN; CDR2 reads SVGIG (reference sequence). V was shortened by 2 bases and J by 7 bases, with 8 bases between the two germline ends. This CDR3 is 11 amino acids long. CDR3 sequence: CAWSMGFEAFF. The CDR3 bases are TGTGCCTGGAGTATGGGCTTTGAAGCTTTCTTT.

The rearrangement links TRBV6-1 to TRBJ1-5; TRBD1 aligns across 7 bases. This CDR3 region has 15 residues. In germline, CDR1 is MNHNS, CDR2 SASEGT. V shed 2 bases, J shed 4 bases, and the junction held 5 bases outside the gene matches. CDR3 sequence reads: CASSEWGQRNQPQHF. The CDR3 DNA sequence: TGTGCCAGCAGTGAATGGGGACAGCGAAATCAGCCCCAGCATTTT.

The V gene is TRBV10-2, the J gene TRBJ1-5; no clear D gene. CDR1 and CDR2 from the germline V gene are WSHSY and SAAADI. V was clipped by 2 bases and J by 1 base, with 3 bases between them. CDR3 size: 13 residues. The CDR3 nucleotides read TGCGCCAGCAGTGAGAACAGCAATCAGCCCCAGCATTTT. Its protein is CASSENSNQPQHF.

V gene TRBV9 combines with J gene TRBJ2-1; TRBD2 matches at 14 bases. CDR3 size: 18 residues. The ends lost 4 bases at V and 2 bases at J; junction bases unmatched: 8. Germline V gene lookup returns CDR1 SGDLS and CDR2 YYNGEE. This chain's CDR3 is CASSKIRTSGGTYNEQFF. Here the CDR3 DNA reads TGTGCCAGCAGCAAAATAAGGACTAGCGGGGGGACCTACAATGAGCAGTTCTTC.

This chain connects TRBV9 to TRBJ2-2, with 14 bases aligning to TRBD2. With 5 bases clipped from V and 6 bases from J, the junction kept 0 bases outside the gene matches. The germline V gene encodes CDR1 SGDLS and CDR2 YYNGEE. The CDR3 has 14 residues. The CDR3 DNA sequence: TGTGCCAGCAGGGGACTAGCGGGAGCCGGGGAGCTGTTTTTT. This codes for CASRGLAGAGELFF.

The CDR3 region is CASSYTTGSGNTIYF. CDR3 in DNA: TGTGCCAGCAGCTATACGACAGGTTCTGGAAACACCATATATTTT. The rearrangement links TRBV11-2 to TRBJ1-3, with D perhaps TRBD1 (6 bases). Per germline, CDR1 SGHAT and CDR2 FQNNGV. V lost 4 bases to trimming and J lost 1 base, with 11 bases between them. The CDR3 spans 15 residues.

This clone has only one observation. The J gene is TRBJ2-1, the V gene TRBV19, with D possibly being TRBD1 (5 bases). Trimming took 1 base from V and 4 from J, leaving 14 bases between them. CDR3 size: 16 residues. Germline assignment: CDR1 LNHDA and CDR2 SQIVND (reference sequence). CDR3 sequence: CASSIGSLGAYNEQFF. The CDR3 region has the DNA TGTGCCAGTAGTATAGGGAGCCTAGGGGCTTACAATGAGCAGTTCTTC.